Listed below are T cell receptor beta chains from one sample, sequenced in a study of blood T cells in healthy people across ages. TCRdb re-called the 5' RACE reads through MiXCR, storing one row per CDR3 protein. The sample carries fewer than 2 million distinct CDR3 sequences, about 39% recorded once. Input material: blood. The origin of the receptors is a human donor in good health. The CDR3 runs from the conserved cysteine through the conserved F or W. The D gene is left open where the match is weak. Clone size is stated in some rows and not others, as once, few, many or a class when expanded.

DNA	CDR3	size	V	J	D
TGTGCCATCGCGAGGAGGGGACCCACCGGGGAGCTGTTTTTT	CAIARRGPTGELFF	-	TRBV10-3	TRBJ2-2	-
TGCGCCAGCAGCCAGGGCCGGTCCTACAATGAGCAGTTCTTC	CASSQGRSYNEQFF	-	TRBV4-3	TRBJ2-1	-
TGTGCCACCAAGGGCGGTCCACCCGGGGATACGCAGTATTTT	CATKGGPPGDTQYF	-	TRBV24-1	TRBJ2-3	-
TGTGCCAGCAGTTACCTCATGGCTCATGGCTACACCTTC	CASSYLMAHGYTF	-	TRBV6-6	TRBJ1-2	-
TGTGCCAGCCTTGACAGAAGCACAGATACGCAGTATTTT	CASLDRSTDTQYF	-	TRBV6-2/TRBV6-3	TRBJ2-3	-
TGCAGTGGGCTCCGACAGGGACTTCAAGAGACCCAGTACTTC	CSGLRQGLQETQYF	once	TRBV20-1	TRBJ2-5	-
TGTGCCAGCATCTTAAAACTAGCAGCCTACAATGAGCAGTTCTTC	CASILKLAAYNEQFF	-	TRBV27	TRBJ2-1	-
TGTGCCAGCAGTCAGAACCGGGGTTGGCAAGAGACCCAGTACTTC	CASSQNRGWQETQYF	-	TRBV7-2	TRBJ2-5	-
TGCGCCAGCAGCTCCCTACCTACACATGGCGAGCAGTACTTC	CASSSLPTHGEQYF	-	TRBV5-1	TRBJ2-7	-
TGTGCCAGCAGTTCGCCCCGTATAACACTTGACGGGCACGCTGGAAACACCATATATTTT	CASSSPRITLDGHAGNTIYF	-	TRBV12-3/TRBV12-4	TRBJ1-3	-
TGCGCCACCAGGACTCTTCCCACCGGGGAGCTGTTTTTT	CATRTLPTGELFF	-	TRBV5-1	TRBJ2-2	-
TGCAGTGCTCCCCTCGATTTTAACTATGGCTACACCTTC	CSAPLDFNYGYTF	few	TRBV20-1	TRBJ1-2	-
TGCAGCGTTGGAGGAAGGGGTGGAGGGGCTAACTATGGCTACACCTTC	CSVGGRGGGANYGYTF	few	TRBV29-1	TRBJ1-2	-
TGCGCCAGCAGCTTCATAAGGGCAGGCAACGAGAACACTGAAGCTTTCTTT	CASSFIRAGNENTEAFF	-	TRBV5-1	TRBJ1-1	-
TGTGCCTGGAGCCACGGGACTTCTGAAGCTTTCTTT	CAWSHGTSEAFF	once	TRBV30	TRBJ1-1	-
TGCAGTGCTAGAGAAACGGGTAAGGGTCAGCCCCAGCATTTT	CSARETGKGQPQHF	-	TRBV20-1	TRBJ1-5	-
TGTGCCAGCAGTAAAACGACAGGCCTTAATGAAAAACTGTTTTTT	CASSKTTGLNEKLFF	-	TRBV28	TRBJ1-4	-
TGTGCCAGCAGCTCCGAATCCGGGGCCAACACTGAAGCTTTCTTT	CASSSESGANTEAFF	-	TRBV7-9	TRBJ1-1	-
TGTGCCAGCAGCCCATGGACTAGCGGGGGGGGGGAGACCCAGTACTTC	CASSPWTSGGGETQYF	few	TRBV7-2	TRBJ2-5	TRBD2
TGCGCCAGCAGCTTGGAACAGGGATATACGCAGTATTTT	CASSLEQGYTQYF	few	TRBV5-1	TRBJ2-3	-
TGCGCCAGCAGCCATTCAGGGGGTGATAATGAAAAACTGTTTTTT	CASSHSGGDNEKLFF	-	TRBV4-3	TRBJ1-4	TRBD1
TGCGCCAGCAGCCAAGGGGATGACAGGCCCTACGAGCAGTACTTC	CASSQGDDRPYEQYF	once	TRBV4-1	TRBJ2-7	-
TGTGCCGGCAGCGAATTAAACCGATGGGAGCGGCTAAGGGGAGAGACCCAGTACTTC	CAGSELNRWERLRGETQYF	-	TRBV7-2	TRBJ2-5	-
TGTGCCAGCAGTTACGGGGGTACGCCCCGATATAATGAGCAGTTCTTC	CASSYGGTPRYNEQFF	many	TRBV6-5	TRBJ2-1	-
TGCAGTGCTAGACAGGGGGTTTACAATGAGCAGTTCTTC	CSARQGVYNEQFF	few	TRBV20-1	TRBJ2-1	TRBD1
TGTGCCAGCAGCTTCGGTGGGGGGGGCGAGCAGTACTTC	CASSFGGGGEQYF	-	TRBV7-9	TRBJ2-7	TRBD2
TGTGCCAGCAGCACCGGGGGTACCTACTATGGCTACACCTTC	CASSTGGTYYGYTF	-	TRBV6-5	TRBJ1-2	-
TGTGCCAGCGACAGGGGGCGGACCGGGGAGCTGTTTTTT	CASDRGRTGELFF	-	TRBV12-3/TRBV12-4	TRBJ2-2	TRBD1
TGTGCCAGCAGTTACTCGGTCCTTATAGCCAAAAACATTCAGTACTTC	CASSYSVLIAKNIQYF	-	TRBV6-5	TRBJ2-4	-
TGTGCCAGCAGCTTACTACAACCTGGCGTCCTGACTTTC	CASSLLQPGVLTF	-	TRBV7-8	TRBJ2-6	-
TGCGGTGCTAGAGAAGTGGGCAGGGGGTACAATGAGCAGTTCTTC	CGAREVGRGYNEQFF	once	TRBV20-1	TRBJ2-1	TRBD1
TGTGCCAGCAGCCAAAGCGGGGTAACAGATACGCAGTATTTT	CASSQSGVTDTQYF	many	TRBV2	TRBJ2-3	TRBD2
TGTGCCAGCAGAACCCGGGACAGACTCGAAAAACTGTTTTTT	CASRTRDRLEKLFF	-	TRBV6-2/TRBV6-3	TRBJ1-4	TRBD1
TGCGCCAGCAGCCAAGAGATTCCAAATCCGAACACTGAAGCTTTCTTT	CASSQEIPNPNTEAFF	-	TRBV4-3	TRBJ1-1	-